This TCR beta chain came from a study of T cells after yellow fever vaccination. The study, taken as a whole, reports: Abundant clonotypes from the bulk population could have been carried over as contaminants into FACS-sorted repertoires. Weaker, the secondary response peaked sooner, at day 5 versus 15.

The CDR3 covers 13 residues. V lost 5 bases to trimming and J lost 10 bases; unmatched junction nucleotides: 5. UMIs and a universal primer site were added when TCR cDNA was made by 5'RACE template switching. TCRdb reprocessed the 5' RACE reads via MiXCR and lists one record per CDR3 protein. Among some 350,000 distinct CDR3 sequences listed, roughly 9.4% were seen once. This clonotype was found many times. Its antigen is unknown. The starting material was PBMCs, obtained on the day of the first yellow fever vaccination. The genes are TRBV12-3 or TRBV12-4 and TRBJ2-4; 10 nucleotides agree with TRBD1. This TCR was sampled from a man aged 18 to 35 who received the YFV17D yellow fever vaccine. CDR3: CASSPRDRGIQYF. The CDR3 bases are TGTGCCAGCAGTCCTCGGGACAGGGGTATTCAGTACTTC.